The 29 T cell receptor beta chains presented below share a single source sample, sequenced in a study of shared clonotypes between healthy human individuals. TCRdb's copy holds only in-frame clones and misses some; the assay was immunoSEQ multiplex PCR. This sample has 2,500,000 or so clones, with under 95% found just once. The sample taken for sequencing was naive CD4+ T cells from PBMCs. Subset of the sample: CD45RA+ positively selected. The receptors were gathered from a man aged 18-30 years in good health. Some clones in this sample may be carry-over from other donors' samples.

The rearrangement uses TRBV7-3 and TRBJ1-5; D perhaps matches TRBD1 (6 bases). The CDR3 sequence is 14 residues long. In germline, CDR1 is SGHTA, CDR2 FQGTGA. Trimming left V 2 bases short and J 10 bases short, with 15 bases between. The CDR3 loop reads CASSLAGDAGPQHF. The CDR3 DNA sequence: TGTGCCAGCAGCTTAGCAGGGGACGCAGGACCCCAGCATTTT.

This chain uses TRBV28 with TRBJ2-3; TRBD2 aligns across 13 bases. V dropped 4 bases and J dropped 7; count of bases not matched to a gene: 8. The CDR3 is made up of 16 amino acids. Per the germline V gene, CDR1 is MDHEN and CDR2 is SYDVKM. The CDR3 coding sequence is TGTGCCAGCAGTTCCTGGACTAGCGGGAGTACATATACGCAGTATTTT. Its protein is CASSSWTSGSTYTQYF.

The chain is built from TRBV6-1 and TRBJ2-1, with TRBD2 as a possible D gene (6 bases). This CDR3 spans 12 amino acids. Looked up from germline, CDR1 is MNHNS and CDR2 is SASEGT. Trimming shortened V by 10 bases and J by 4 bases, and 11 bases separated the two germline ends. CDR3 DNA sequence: TGTGCCATGGGACTGCGTTACAATGAGCAGTTCTTC. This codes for CAMGLRYNEQFF.

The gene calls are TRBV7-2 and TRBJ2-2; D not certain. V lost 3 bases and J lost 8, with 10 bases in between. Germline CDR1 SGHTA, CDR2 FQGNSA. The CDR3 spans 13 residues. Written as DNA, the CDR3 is TGTGCCAGCAGCTTTTTGAGAGGTGGGGAGCTGTTTTTT. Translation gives CASSFLRGGELFF.

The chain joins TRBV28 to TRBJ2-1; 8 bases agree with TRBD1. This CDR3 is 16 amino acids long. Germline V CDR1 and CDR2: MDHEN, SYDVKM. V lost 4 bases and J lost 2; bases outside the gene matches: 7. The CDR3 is CASSSHRGSPYNEQFF. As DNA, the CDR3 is TGTGCCAGCAGTTCCCACAGGGGGAGTCCCTACAATGAGCAGTTCTTC.

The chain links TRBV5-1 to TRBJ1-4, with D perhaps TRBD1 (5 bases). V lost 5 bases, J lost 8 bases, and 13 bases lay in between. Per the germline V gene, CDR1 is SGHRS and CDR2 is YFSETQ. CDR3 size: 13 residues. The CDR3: CASRMPRDEKLFF. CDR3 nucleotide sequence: TGCGCCAGCAGAATGCCCAGGGACGAAAAACTGTTTTTT.

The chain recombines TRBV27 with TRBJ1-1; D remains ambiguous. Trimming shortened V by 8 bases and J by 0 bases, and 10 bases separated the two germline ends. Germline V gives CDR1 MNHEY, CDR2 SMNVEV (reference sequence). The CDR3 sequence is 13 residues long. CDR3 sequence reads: CASRFGLNTEAFF. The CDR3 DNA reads TGTGCCAGCCGATTCGGGCTGAACACTGAAGCTTTCTTT.

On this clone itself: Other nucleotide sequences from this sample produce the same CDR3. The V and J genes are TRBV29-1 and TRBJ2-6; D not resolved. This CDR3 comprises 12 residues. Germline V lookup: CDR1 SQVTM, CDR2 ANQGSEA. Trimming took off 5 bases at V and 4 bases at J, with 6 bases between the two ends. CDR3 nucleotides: TGCAGCGTTCTCTCCGGGGCCAACGTCCTGACTTTC. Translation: CSVLSGANVLTF.

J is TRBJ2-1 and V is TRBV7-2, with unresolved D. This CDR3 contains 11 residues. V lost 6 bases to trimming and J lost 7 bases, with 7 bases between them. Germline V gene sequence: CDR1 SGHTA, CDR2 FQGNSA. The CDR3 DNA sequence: TGTGCCAGCAGTACGTTTAATGAGCAGTTCTTC. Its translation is CASSTFNEQFF.

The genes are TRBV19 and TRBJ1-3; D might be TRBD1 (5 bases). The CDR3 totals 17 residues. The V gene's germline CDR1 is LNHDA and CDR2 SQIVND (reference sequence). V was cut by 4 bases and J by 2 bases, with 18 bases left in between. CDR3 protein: CASSTRLGESAGNTIYF. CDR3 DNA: TGTGCCAGTAGTACCCGGTTGGGGGAGTCCGCTGGAAACACCATATATTTT.

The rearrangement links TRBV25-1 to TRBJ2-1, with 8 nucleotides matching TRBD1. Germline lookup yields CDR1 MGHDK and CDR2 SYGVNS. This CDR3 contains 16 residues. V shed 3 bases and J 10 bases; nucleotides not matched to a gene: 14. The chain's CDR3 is CASSEKGQGIYYEQFF. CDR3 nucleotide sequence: TGTGCCAGCAGTGAGAAAGGACAGGGTATCTATTACGAGCAGTTCTTC.

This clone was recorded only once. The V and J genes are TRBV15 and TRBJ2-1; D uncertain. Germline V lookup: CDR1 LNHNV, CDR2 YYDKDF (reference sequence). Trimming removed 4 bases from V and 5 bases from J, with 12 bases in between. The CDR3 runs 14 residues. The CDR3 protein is CATSNIGGHNEQFF. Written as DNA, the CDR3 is TGTGCCACCAGCAATATCGGCGGCCACAATGAGCAGTTCTTC.

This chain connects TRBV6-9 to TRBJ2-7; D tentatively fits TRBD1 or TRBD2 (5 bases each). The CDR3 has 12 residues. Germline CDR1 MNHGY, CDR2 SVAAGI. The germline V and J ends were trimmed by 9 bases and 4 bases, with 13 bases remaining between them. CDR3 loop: CARGVDSYEQYF. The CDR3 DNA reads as TGTGCCAGGGGGGTCGACAGTTACGAGCAGTACTTC.

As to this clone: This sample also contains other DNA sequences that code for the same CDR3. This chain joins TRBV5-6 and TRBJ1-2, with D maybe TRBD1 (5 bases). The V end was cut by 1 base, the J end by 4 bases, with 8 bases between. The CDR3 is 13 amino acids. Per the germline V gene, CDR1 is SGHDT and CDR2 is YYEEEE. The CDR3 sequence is CASSLSGGYGYTF. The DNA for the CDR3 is TGTGCCAGCAGCTTGTCCGGGGGCTATGGCTACACCTTC.

The CDR3 spells CASSIRRPGVGPVAQYF. The DNA of the CDR3 is TGTGCCAGCAGCATAAGACGTCCCGGGGTGGGTCCCGTGGCCCAGTACTTC. This chain links TRBV7-9 with TRBJ2-5; D is possibly TRBD2 (5 bases). With 5 bases removed from V and 9 bases from J, the gap between germline ends came to 28 bases. Germline V gives CDR1 SEHNR, CDR2 FQNEAQ (reference sequence). This CDR3 comprises 17 residues. Together with reference TRBV7-9 and TRBJ2-5, the CDR3 gives the full variable domain: DTGVSQNPRHKITKRGQNVTFRCDPISEHNRLYWYRQTLGQGPEFLTYFQNEAQLEKSRLLSDRFSAERPKGSFSTLEIQRTEQGDSAMYLCASSIRRPGVGPVAQYFGPGTRLLVL.

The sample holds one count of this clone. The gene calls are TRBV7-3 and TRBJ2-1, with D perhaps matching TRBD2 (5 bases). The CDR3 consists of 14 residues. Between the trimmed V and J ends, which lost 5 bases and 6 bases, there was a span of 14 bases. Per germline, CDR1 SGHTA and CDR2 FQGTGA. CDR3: CASSPLGSANEQFF. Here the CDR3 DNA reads TGTGCCAGCAGCCCCTTGGGTAGCGCCAATGAGCAGTTCTTC.

CDR3 DNA sequence: TGTGCCAGCAGCGTAGGGGGACTACCCTACGAGCAGTACTTC. Its translation is CASSVGGLPYEQYF. V gene TRBV9 combines with J gene TRBJ2-7, with 7 positions matching TRBD2. Germline lookup yields CDR1 SGDLS and CDR2 YYNGEE. This CDR3 has 14 residues. The J segment lost 2 bases and the V segment lost 0 bases, leaving 2 bases of the junction unmatched.

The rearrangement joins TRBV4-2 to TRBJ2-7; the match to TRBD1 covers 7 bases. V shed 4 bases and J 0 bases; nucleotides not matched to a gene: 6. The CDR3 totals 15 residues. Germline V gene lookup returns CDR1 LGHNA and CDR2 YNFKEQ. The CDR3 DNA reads TGTGCCAGCAGCCCCACCAGGGGGAGCTCCTACGAGCAGTACTTC. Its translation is CASSPTRGSSYEQYF.

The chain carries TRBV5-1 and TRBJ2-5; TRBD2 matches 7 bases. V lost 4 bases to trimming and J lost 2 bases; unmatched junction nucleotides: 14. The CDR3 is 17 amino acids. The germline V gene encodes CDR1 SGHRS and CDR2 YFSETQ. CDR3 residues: CASSIKLRAGVQETQYF. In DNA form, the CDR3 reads TGCGCCAGCAGCATCAAATTGCGGGCGGGAGTGCAAGAGACCCAGTACTTC.

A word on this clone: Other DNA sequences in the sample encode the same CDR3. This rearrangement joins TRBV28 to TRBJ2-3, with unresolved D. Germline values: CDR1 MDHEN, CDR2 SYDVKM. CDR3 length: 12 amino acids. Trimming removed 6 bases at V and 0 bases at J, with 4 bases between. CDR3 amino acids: CASRDSTDTQYF. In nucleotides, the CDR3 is TGTGCCAGCAGAGACAGCACAGATACGCAGTATTTT.

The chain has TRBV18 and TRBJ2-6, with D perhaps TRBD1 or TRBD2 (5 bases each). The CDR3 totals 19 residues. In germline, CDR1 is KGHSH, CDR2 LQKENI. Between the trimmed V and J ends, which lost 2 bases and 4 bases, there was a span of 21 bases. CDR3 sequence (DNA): TGTGCCAGCTCACCAGGTGGGGCTAGCATGACTGGCGGGGCCAACGTCCTGACTTTC. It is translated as CASSPGGASMTGGANVLTF.

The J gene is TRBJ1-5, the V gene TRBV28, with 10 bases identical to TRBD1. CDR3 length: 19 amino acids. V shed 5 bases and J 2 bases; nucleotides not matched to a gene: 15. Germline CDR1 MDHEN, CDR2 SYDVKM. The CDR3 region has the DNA TGTGCCAGCAGTCCGCCTTCGGACAGGGGGTGGAGGGGCAATCAGCCCCAGCATTTT. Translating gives CASSPPSDRGWRGNQPQHF.

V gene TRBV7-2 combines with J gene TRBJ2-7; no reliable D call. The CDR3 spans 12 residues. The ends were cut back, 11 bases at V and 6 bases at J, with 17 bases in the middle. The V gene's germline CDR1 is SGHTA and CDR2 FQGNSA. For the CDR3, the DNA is TGTGCCTCGACCGGATACGAGCTCGAGCAGTACTTC. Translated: CASTGYELEQYF. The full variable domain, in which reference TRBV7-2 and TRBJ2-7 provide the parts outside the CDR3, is GAGVSQSPSNKVTEKGKDVELRCDPISGHTALYWYRQSLGQGLEFLIYFQGNSAPDKSGLPSDRFSAERTGGSVSTLTIQRTQQEDSAVYLCASTGYELEQYFGPGTRLTVT.

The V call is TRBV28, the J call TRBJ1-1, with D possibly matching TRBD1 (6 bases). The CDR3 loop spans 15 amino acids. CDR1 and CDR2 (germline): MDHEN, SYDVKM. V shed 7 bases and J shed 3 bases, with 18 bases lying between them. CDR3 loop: CASTSSGGWDTEAFF. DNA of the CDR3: TGTGCCAGCACCTCCAGTGGGGGCTGGGACACTGAAGCTTTCTTT.

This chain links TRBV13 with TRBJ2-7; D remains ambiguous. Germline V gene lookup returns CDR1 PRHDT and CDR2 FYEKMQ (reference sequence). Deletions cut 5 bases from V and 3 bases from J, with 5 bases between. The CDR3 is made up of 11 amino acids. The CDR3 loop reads CASSLLYEQYF. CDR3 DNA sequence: TGTGCCAGCAGCCTTCTCTACGAGCAGTACTTC. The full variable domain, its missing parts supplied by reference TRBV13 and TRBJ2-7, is AAGVIQSPRHLIKEKRETATLKCYPIPRHDTVYWYQQGPGQDPQFLISFYEKMQSDKGSIPDRFSAQQFSDYHSELNMSSLELGDSALYFCASSLLYEQYFGPGTRLTVT.

The CDR3 sequence is CASSLKLAAVEQYF. The CDR3 DNA reads TGTGCCAGCAGCTTGAAACTTGCGGCCGTCGAGCAGTACTTC. The chain is built from TRBV13 and TRBJ2-7; no definite D call. Trimming cost V 3 bases and J 6 bases, with 15 bases left between them. CDR1 is PRHDT and CDR2 is FYEKMQ in the germline V gene (reference sequence). The CDR3 loop spans 14 amino acids.

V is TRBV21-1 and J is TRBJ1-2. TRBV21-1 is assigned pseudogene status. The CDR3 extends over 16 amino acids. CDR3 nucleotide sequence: TGTGCCAGCAGCAAAGTTAATGGGCGGGGGGCGGAACCCCTCACCTTC. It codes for CASSKVNGRGAEPLTF.

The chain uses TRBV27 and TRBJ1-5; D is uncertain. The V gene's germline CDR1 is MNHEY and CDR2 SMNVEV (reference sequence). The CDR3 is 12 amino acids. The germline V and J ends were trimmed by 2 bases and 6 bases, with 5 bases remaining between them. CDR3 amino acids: CASSLNGQPQHF. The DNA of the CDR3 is TGTGCCAGCAGTTTAAACGGTCAGCCCCAGCATTTT.

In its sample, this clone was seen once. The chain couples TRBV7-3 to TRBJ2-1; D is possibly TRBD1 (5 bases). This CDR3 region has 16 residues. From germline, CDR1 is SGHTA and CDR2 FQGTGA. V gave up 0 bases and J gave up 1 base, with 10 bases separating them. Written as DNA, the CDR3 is TGTGCCAGCAGCTTAACCCCAGGGTGGTCCTACAATGAGCAGTTCTTC. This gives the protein CASSLTPGWSYNEQFF.